This paragraph reports one T cell receptor beta chain. Its cognate antigen is unknown. The data belong to a study of cytomegalovirus exposure and HLA in healthy donors. V lost 3 bases to trimming and J lost 2 bases, with 10 bases between them. CDR1 and CDR2 from the germline V gene are MNHEY and SMNVEV (reference sequence). The CDR3 sequence is 14 residues long. PCR used 60 Vbeta primers and 13 Jbeta primers. TCRdb keeps only in-frame clones here, not all; method: immunoSEQ multiplex PCR. Among about 61,000 clones listed, 80% to 90% were seen once. Study outcomes and limitations: Several of the most significant clusters appeared linked to common viral pathogens, based on a later analysis.

The sample was PBMCs. This receptor was identified in a man aged 30-40 years in good health and CMV-seropositive. The V and J genes are TRBV27 and TRBJ1-1; D is unresolved. The CDR3 loop reads CASSLREGNTEAFF. CDR3 nucleotide sequence: TGTGCCAGCAGTTTGAGGGAGGGCAACACTGAAGCTTTCTTT.